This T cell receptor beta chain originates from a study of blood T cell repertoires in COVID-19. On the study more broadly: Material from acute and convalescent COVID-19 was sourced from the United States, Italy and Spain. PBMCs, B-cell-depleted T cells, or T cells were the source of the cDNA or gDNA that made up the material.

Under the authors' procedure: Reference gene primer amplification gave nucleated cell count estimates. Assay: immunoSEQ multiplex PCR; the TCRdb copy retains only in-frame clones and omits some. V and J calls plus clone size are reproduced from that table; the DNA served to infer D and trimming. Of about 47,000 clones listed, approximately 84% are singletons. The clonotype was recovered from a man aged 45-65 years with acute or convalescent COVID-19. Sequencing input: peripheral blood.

Here the CDR3 DNA reads TGCGCCAGCAGCCCCGGGACAGGGGGAACCTACAATGAGCAGTTCTTC. This codes for CASSPGTGGTYNEQFF. The V call is TRBV5-1, the J call TRBJ2-1; 11 bases line up with TRBD1. The J segment lost 2 bases and the V segment lost 4 bases, leaving 5 bases of the junction unmatched. In germline, CDR1 is SGHRS, CDR2 YFSETQ. This CDR3 is 16 amino acids long. The entire variable domain, with the rest obtained from reference TRBV5-1 and TRBJ2-1, is as follows: KAGVTQTPRYLIKTRGQQVTLSCSPISGHRSVSWYQQTPGQGLQFLFEYFSETQRNKGNFPGRFSGRQFSNSRSEMNVSTLELGDSALYLCASSPGTGGTYNEQFFGPGTRLTVL.